The 13 T cell receptor beta chains below were found in one sample sequenced in a study of tumor-infiltrating lymphocytes in primary liver carcinoma. From around 0.5 ug of total RNA, TCR beta-specific cDNA was reverse-transcribed using a constant-region primer. TCR beta libraries came from three nested multiplex PCR rounds using slightly modified ARM-PCR. Each of the first two PCR rounds ran approximately 10 cycles with TRBV1-TRBV30 forward and C-beta reverse primers. TCRdb used MiXCR to reprocess the multiplex PCR reads, holding one entry per CDR3 protein. The sample lists 180,000 or so distinct CDR3 sequences, about 60% occurring once. Germline DNA was extracted too, while blood RNA derived from unsorted whole blood. Sequenced sample: peripheral blood. These receptors were taken from a man aged 35-49 years with primary liver carcinoma and hepatitis B virus infection.

Notes on this clonotype: One junction end does not reproduce the germline sequence, and a read error may be involved. The chain is built from TRBV6-5 and TRBJ2-2; 7 bases are a match to TRBD1. The CDR3 has 17 amino acids. CDR1 is MNHEY and CDR2 is SVGAGI in the germline V gene. The CDR3 DNA follows: TGTGCCAGCAGCCCATCTTCCGGGACAGCGAACACCGGGGAGCTGCTTTTT. Encoded protein: CASSPSSGTANTGELLF.

This clonotype was recorded a few times. This chain joins TRBV10-3 and TRBJ2-7; D possibly uses TRBD1 or TRBD2 (6 bases each). V shed 3 bases and J shed 2 bases, with 11 bases lying between them. The CDR3 runs to 14 residues. Germline V lookup: CDR1 ENHRY, CDR2 SYGVKD. CDR3 sequence: CAISEGGGPYEQYF. The CDR3 DNA reads TGTGCCATCAGTGAAGGAGGGGGGCCCTACGAGCAGTACTTC.

The CDR3 sequence is CASSLLAREGETQYF. The CDR3 DNA is TGCGCCAGCAGCTTATTAGCGAGAGAAGGAGAGACCCAGTACTTC. The V gene is TRBV5-1, the J gene TRBJ2-5; maybe TRBD2 (5 bases). V dropped 2 bases and J dropped 4 bases, with 15 bases sitting between them. The V gene's germline CDR1 is SGHRS and CDR2 YFSETQ. The CDR3 spans 15 residues.

The chain uses TRBV28 and TRBJ2-3, with D possibly being TRBD1 (6 bases). The better agreement between TRBJ1-5 and the DNA end casts doubt on the J call. Germline V lookup: CDR1 MDHEN, CDR2 SYDVKM. The CDR3 loop spans 15 amino acids. In DNA, the CDR3 is TGTGCCAGCAGCCCCGACCCCGGACAGACAGATACGCAGCATTTT. Protein sequence: CASSPDPGQTDTQHF.

The CDR3 region is CASSRQGRRGAFF. The CDR3 coding sequence is TGTGCCAGCAGCCGCCAAGGGAGACGGGGGGCGTTCTTC. This chain uses TRBV14 with TRBJ2-1; D is possibly TRBD2 (7 bases). The CDR3 is made up of 13 amino acids. V shed 4 bases and J shed 15 bases, with 19 bases lying between them. Germline assignment: CDR1 SGHDN and CDR2 FVKESK.

V usage is TRBV6-1 and J usage is TRBJ2-3; D is undetermined. The CDR3 sequence is 15 residues long. The V and J ends lost 10 bases and 2 bases respectively, with 19 bases between them. In germline, CDR1 is MNHNS, CDR2 SASEGT. The CDR3 spells CATKGRLPVTDTQYF. For the CDR3, the DNA is TGTGCCACCAAAGGGCGTCTCCCGGTCACAGATACGCAGTATTTT.

This rearrangement joins TRBV29-1 to TRBJ1-2; tentatively, D is TRBD1 (5 bases). The CDR3 extends over 12 amino acids. In germline, CDR1 is SQVTM, CDR2 ANQGSEA. Trimming removed 1 base from V and 4 bases from J, with 7 bases in between. The CDR3 reads CSVEGGGYGYTF. The DNA for the CDR3 is TGCAGCGTTGAAGGGGGGGGCTATGGCTACACCTTC.

A note on this clonotype: A read error may produce the germline difference seen at one junction end. The V call is TRBV4-2, the J call TRBJ1-2; D is undetermined. The germline V gene has CDR1 LGHNA and CDR2 YNFKEQ. The CDR3 length is 14 residues. The CDR3 nucleotides are TGTGCCAGCAGCCAAGGGGCGTCGGGCTATGTCTACACCTTT. Its translation is CASSQGASGYVYTF.

Note on this clonotype: This sequence may be a read error, since a much larger clone differs from it by one base. The chain has TRBV11-2 and TRBJ1-1; D call uncertain. The CDR3 length is 14 residues. Trimming stripped 4 bases from V and 4 bases from J, with 13 bases between. Looked up from germline, CDR1 is SGHAT and CDR2 is FQNNGV. The CDR3 loop reads CASSSPRSGTEAFF. The DNA of the CDR3 is TGTGCCAGCAGCTCCCCCAGGAGTGGCACTGAAGCTTTCTTT.

With respect to this clonotype: A read error is likely, as this CDR3 ends without the conserved phenylalanine or tryptophan. This chain connects TRBV11-2 to TRBJ2-5; D gene unclear. The CDR3 length is 12 residues. CDR1 is SGHAT, CDR2 FQNNGV, per germline. For the CDR3, the DNA is TGTGCCTGCAGCCCCCAGGCAGAGAACCAGTACCTC. It codes for CACSPQAENQYL.

This chain links TRBV6-2 or TRBV6-3 with TRBJ1-2; D unclear. This CDR3 is 14 amino acids long. Trimming pared 2 bases from V and 4 bases from J, leaving 11 bases between. CDR1 and CDR2 (germline): MNHEY, SVGEGT. CDR3 region: CASSYEVDRYGYTF. In nucleotides, the CDR3 is TGTGCCAGCAGTTACGAGGTCGATCGCTATGGCTACACCTTC.

Regarding this clonotype: A much bigger clone sits one base away, suggesting this may be a read error. The rearrangement joins TRBV6-5 to TRBJ2-7, with D possibly being TRBD2 (5 bases). The CDR3 length is 13 residues. Germline values: CDR1 MNHEY, CDR2 SVGAGI. The germline V and J ends were trimmed by 7 bases and 4 bases, with 14 bases remaining between them. CDR3 in DNA: TGTGCCAGCAACTACGACGGAGGATACGAGCAGTACTTC. Translated, it gives CASNYDGGYEQYF.

The chain uses TRBV6-1 and TRBJ1-2; maybe TRBD1 (6 bases). The length of the CDR3 is 14 residues. From germline, CDR1 is MNHNS and CDR2 SASEGT. Trimming removed 4 bases at V and 7 bases at J, with 16 bases between. The CDR3 reads CASSARDNLFGYTF. The CDR3 coding sequence is TGTGCCAGCAGTGCCCGGGACAATCTTTTTGGCTACACCTTC.